This T cell receptor (beta chain) was observed in a study of shared clonotypes between healthy human individuals. About the research overall: A donor's plate count was three for CD4 naive and three for CD4 memory; CD8 naive had two and CD8 memory one. General study points: An anticipated effect of sequencing depth on clonotype sharing among donors was recognized.

Concerning this clone itself: Its cognate antigen is unknown.

CD4+ cells were split into CD45RA+ naive and CD45RA-negative memory subsets. Sequencing was at deep level. Clones were read by immunoSEQ multiplex PCR, and TCRdb kept only the in-frame ones, dropping some. The data show about 2 million clones, 85% to 95% seen once. V lost 1 base to trimming and J lost 4 bases, with 8 bases between them. Germline values: CDR1 WSHSY, CDR2 SAAADI. This CDR3 is 15 amino acids long. What was sequenced was naive CD4+ T cells sorted from blood. Subset here: CD45RA+ positively selected. The chain uses TRBV10-2 and TRBJ1-6; D unresolved. The clonotype was recovered from a man in his late teens or twenties in good health. The CDR3 DNA is TGCGCCAGCAGTGAGTATCAGAAGTATAATTCACCCCTCCACTTT. The encoded protein is CASSEYQKYNSPLHF.